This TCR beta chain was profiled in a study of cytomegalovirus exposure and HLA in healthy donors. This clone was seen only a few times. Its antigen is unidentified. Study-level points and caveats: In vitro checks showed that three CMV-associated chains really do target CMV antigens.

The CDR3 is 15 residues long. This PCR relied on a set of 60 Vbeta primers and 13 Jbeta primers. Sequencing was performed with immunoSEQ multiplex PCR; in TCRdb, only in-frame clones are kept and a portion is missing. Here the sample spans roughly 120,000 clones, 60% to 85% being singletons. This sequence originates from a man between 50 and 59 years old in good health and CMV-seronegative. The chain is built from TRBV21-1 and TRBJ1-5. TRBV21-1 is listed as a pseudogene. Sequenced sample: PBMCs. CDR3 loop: CASSKAEAFNQPQHF. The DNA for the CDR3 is TGTGCCAGCAGCAAAGCCGAGGCCTTCAATCAGCCCCAGCATTTT.